A single sample is the source of the 23 T cell receptor beta chains below, sequenced in a study of T cell responses to AZD1222 COVID-19 vaccine. Sequencing used immunoSEQ multiplex PCR; TCRdb keeps in-frame clones, though not all of them. The table records about 88,000 clones, roughly nine tenths of them present only once. The starting material was peripheral blood, obtained 28 days after the second AZD1222 dose. The receptor set was obtained from an adult who received the AZD1222 COVID-19 vaccine.

This chain uses TRBV6-2 or TRBV6-3 with TRBJ2-5; no firm D call. CDR1 MNHEY and CDR2 SVGEGT come from the germline V gene. CDR3 size: 14 residues. The V and J ends lost 2 bases and 1 base respectively, with 8 bases between them. The CDR3 coding sequence is TGTGCCAGCAGTTACGCAAGTCCCCAAGAGACCCAGTACTTC. Its translation: CASSYASPQETQYF.

This chain uses TRBV3-1 (or the pseudogene TRBV3-2) with TRBJ2-1; D is perhaps TRBD1 (6 bases). Germline V gene lookup returns CDR1 LGHDT and CDR2 YNNKEL (reference sequence). With 4 bases removed from V and 7 bases from J, the gap between germline ends came to 14 bases. The length of the CDR3 is 14 residues. This CDR3 reads CASSPRGGRNEQFF. CDR3 DNA: TGTGCCAGCAGCCCACGTGGGGGCCGGAATGAGCAGTTCTTC.

This clone was counted between two and nine times. The rearrangement joins TRBV5-6 to TRBJ1-5, with TRBD1 matching over 10 bases. This CDR3 region has 16 residues. Germline-derived CDR1 and CDR2 are SGHDT and YYEEEE. The ends lost 3 bases at V and 5 bases at J; junction bases unmatched: 8. This chain's CDR3 is CASSSAGTGEDQPQHF. Here the CDR3 DNA reads TGTGCCAGCAGCTCAGCCGGGACAGGGGAGGATCAGCCCCAGCATTTT.

The chain joins TRBV4-1 to TRBJ2-1; 9 nucleotides line up with TRBD1. The CDR3 contains 16 residues. V trimming: 1 base; J trimming: 3 bases; junction bases outside the gene matches: 4. Germline values: CDR1 MGHRA, CDR2 YSYEKL. The CDR3 sequence: CASSQGWTGVYNEQFF. CDR3 in DNA: TGCGCCAGCAGCCAAGGGTGGACAGGGGTCTACAATGAGCAGTTCTTC.

This clone has more than one count but fewer than ten. The CDR3 nucleotides read TGTGCCAGCAGTCCTGTCCTAGGCACTGAAGCTTTCTTT. Translating gives CASSPVLGTEAFF. This chain joins TRBV27 and TRBJ1-1; D gene uncertain. This CDR3 region has 13 residues. V shed 5 bases and J shed 4 bases, with 11 bases lying between them. Germline CDR1 reads MNHEY; CDR2 reads SMNVEV (reference sequence).

The chain is built from TRBV5-1 and TRBJ1-1; D gene ambiguous. Germline V gene data show CDR1 as SGHRS and CDR2 as YFSETQ. Trimming cost V 5 bases and J 0 bases, with 8 bases left between them. The length of the CDR3 is 13 residues. The CDR3 DNA reads TGCGCCAGCAGACCGATTATGAACACTGAAGCTTTCTTT. This gives the protein CASRPIMNTEAFF.

The rearrangement joins TRBV5-1 to TRBJ1-1; 10 nucleotides line up with TRBD1. Germline V gene lookup returns CDR1 SGHRS and CDR2 YFSETQ. V gave up 4 bases and J gave up 2 bases; unmatched junction bases: 2. This CDR3 contains 14 residues. CDR3 sequence (DNA): TGCGCCAGCAGCAGGACAGGGGGAAACACTGAAGCTTTCTTT. Protein product: CASSRTGGNTEAFF.

The V call is TRBV19, the J call TRBJ2-7; 8 bases fit TRBD1. Germline loops: CDR1 LNHDA, CDR2 SQIVND (reference sequence). The V gene end was trimmed by 3 bases and the J gene end by 4 bases; junction bases not matched to a gene: 8. The CDR3 spans 15 residues. The CDR3 nucleotides read TGTGCCAGTAGTATCTCGGACAGGGAAATTTACGAGCAGTACTTC. Its translation is CASSISDREIYEQYF. The full variable domain, rest sourced from reference TRBV19 and TRBJ2-7, is DGGITQSPKYLFRKEGQNVTLSCEQNLNHDAMYWYRQDPGQGLRLIYYSQIVNDFQKGDIAEGYSVSREKKESFPLTVTSAQKNPTAFYLCASSISDREIYEQYFGPGTRLTVT.

This chain links TRBV11-2 with TRBJ1-5; perhaps TRBD1 as D (6 bases). Trimming left V 1 base short and J 1 base short, with 8 bases between. The CDR3 length is 15 residues. The germline V gene encodes CDR1 SGHAT and CDR2 FQNNGV. The CDR3 DNA follows: TGTGCCAGCAGCTTAGCCGGGACAAGCAATCAGCCCCAGCATTTT. This sequence encodes CASSLAGTSNQPQHF.

The chain has TRBV12-5 and TRBJ2-3, with 10 bases fitting TRBD2. In germline, CDR1 is LGHNT, CDR2 FRNRAP. The CDR3 is 15 residues long. V was pared by 6 bases and J by 4 bases, with 7 bases of the junction left unmatched. In DNA, the CDR3 is TGTGCTAGTGGGGAAGCGGGGGGGCCATCAGATACGCAGTATTTT. Translated: CASGEAGGPSDTQYF.

The V call is TRBV5-1, the J call TRBJ1-1, with 8 bases aligning to TRBD1. V lost 4 bases, J lost 1 base, and 6 bases stayed unmatched. The CDR3 loop spans 15 amino acids. Germline lookup yields CDR1 SGHRS and CDR2 YFSETQ. The DNA of the CDR3 is TGCGCCAGCAGCAGATCCGGGACAGGGAACACTGAAGCTTTCTTT. It codes for CASSRSGTGNTEAFF.

The rearrangement links TRBV5-1 to TRBJ2-3; TRBD2 matches at 10 bases. Looked up from germline, CDR1 is SGHRS and CDR2 is YFSETQ. The CDR3 covers 16 residues. J was trimmed by 4 bases and V by 0 bases; bases with no gene match: 5. Here the CDR3 reads CASSLALAGAADTQYF. The DNA of the CDR3 is TGCGCCAGCAGCTTGGCCCTAGCGGGGGCGGCAGATACGCAGTATTTT.

The chain employs TRBV9 and TRBJ1-4, with a tentative D call TRBD1 (5 bases). This CDR3 region has 15 residues. Germline assignment: CDR1 SGDLS and CDR2 YYNGEE. The V gene lost 0 bases and the J gene lost 8 bases, with 14 bases spanning the gap. The CDR3 coding sequence is TGTGCCAGCAGCGTAGGGATGGGGACGACGGAAAAACTGTTTTTT. Protein sequence: CASSVGMGTTEKLFF.

This clone was seen a single time. The genes are TRBV2 and TRBJ1-2; TRBD1 matches 7 bases. The V gene end was trimmed by 7 bases and the J gene end by 8 bases; junction bases not matched to a gene: 13. CDR3 length: 14 residues. CDR1 is SNHLY and CDR2 is FYNNEI in the germline V gene. The CDR3 region has the DNA TGTGCCAGCAATGACAGACAGGGATGGATAGGCTACACCTTC. Protein product: CASNDRQGWIGYTF.

J is TRBJ1-1 and V is TRBV7-9; D gene ambiguous. V lost 5 bases to trimming and J lost 6 bases, with 19 bases between them. Germline assignment: CDR1 SEHNR and CDR2 FQNEAQ (reference sequence). CDR3 length: 15 amino acids. The CDR3 here is CASSPKSMGSPEAFF. The CDR3 coding sequence is TGTGCCAGCAGCCCTAAGTCTATGGGGTCGCCTGAAGCTTTCTTT.

The rearrangement links TRBV12-3 or TRBV12-4 to TRBJ2-7; D not resolved. V lost 3 bases and J 0 bases, leaving 6 bases between the germline ends. The CDR3 extends over 13 amino acids. This CDR3 reads CASSFRLSYEQYF. CDR3 nucleotides: TGTGCCAGCAGTTTTCGCCTCTCCTACGAGCAGTACTTC.

The rearrangement uses TRBV6-2 or TRBV6-3 and TRBJ1-2; D unresolved. Trimming cost V 1 base and J 5 bases, with 11 bases left between them. Germline CDR1 MNHEY, CDR2 SVGEGT. There are 14 residues in the CDR3. CDR3 in amino acids: CASSYLGPRYGYTF. The CDR3 DNA follows: TGTGCCAGCAGTTACTTGGGTCCCAGGTATGGCTACACCTTC.

This clone was seen a handful of times. This chain joins TRBV5-4 and TRBJ2-3; 8 nucleotides align to TRBD2. CDR3 size: 15 residues. V shed 0 bases and J 3 bases; nucleotides not matched to a gene: 3. The germline V gene encodes CDR1 SGHNT and CDR2 YYREEE (reference sequence). This CDR3 reads CASSLDLAGTDTQYF. CDR3 nucleotide sequence: TGTGCCAGCAGCTTGGATTTAGCGGGGACAGATACGCAGTATTTT.

The CDR3 DNA follows: TGTGCCAGCAGTCAGCCGGGACAGGGAGGAAACACCATATATTTT. Its translation: CASSQPGQGGNTIYF. The chain has TRBV6-1 and TRBJ1-3; 9 bases align to TRBD1. Trimming took 5 bases from V and 4 from J; bases not matched to a gene: 6. This CDR3 has 15 amino acids. Germline V gene sequence: CDR1 MNHNS, CDR2 SASEGT.

The rearrangement joins TRBV3-1 (or the pseudogene TRBV3-2) to TRBJ2-5; no firm D call. Between the trimmed V and J ends, which lost 4 bases and 2 bases, there was a span of 14 bases. Per germline, CDR1 LGHDT and CDR2 YNNKEL (reference sequence). CDR3 length: 15 residues. Here the CDR3 reads CASSPRSNKQETQYF. Here the CDR3 DNA reads TGTGCCAGCAGCCCGAGGTCCAACAAACAAGAGACCCAGTACTTC.

This clone was seen only once. The chain uses TRBV4-1 and TRBJ1-2, with D unresolved. The CDR3 totals 12 residues. Germline V gives CDR1 MGHRA, CDR2 YSYEKL. The V and J ends lost 1 base and 14 bases respectively, with 14 bases between them. The CDR3 coding sequence is TGCGCCAGCAGCCAAGCTACAGATTTGAAAACCTTC. Protein sequence: CASSQATDLKTF.

The sample holds a few counts of this clone. This chain joins TRBV19 and TRBJ1-6, with TRBD1 as a possible D gene (5 bases). In germline, CDR1 is LNHDA, CDR2 SQIVND (reference sequence). The CDR3 is 15 amino acids. V shed 2 bases and J shed 5 bases, with 10 bases lying between them. CDR3 loop: CASSIQGLDNSPLHF. The CDR3 region has the DNA TGTGCCAGTAGTATACAGGGACTGGATAATTCACCCCTCCACTTT.

This clone was seen a single time. CDR3 region: CASSYRGATDTQYF. CDR3 bases: TGTGCCAGCAGTTACCGGGGGGCGACAGATACGCAGTATTTT. V and J are TRBV6-5 and TRBJ2-3; the D gene is possibly TRBD2 (7 bases). The CDR3 contains 14 residues. V lost 2 bases to trimming and J lost 3 bases, with 9 bases between them. Germline CDR1 and CDR2: MNHEY and SVGAGI.